Listed here are 3 T cell receptor beta chains from one sample, sequenced in a study of CD8+CD57+ T cells in acquired aplastic anemia. Profiling of TCR beta VDJ combinations and CDR3 sequences used genomic DNA as template. In TCRdb, the reads were re-called with MiXCR into one record per CDR3 protein. Among 65,000 or so distinct CDR3 sequences listed, around 50% were seen once. The sequenced sample was sorted CD4+, CD8+, or CD8+CD57+ T cells (not recorded which) from PBMCs. These TCRs come from a human donor in good health, serving as a control.

The gene calls are TRBV10-3 and TRBJ1-6; D may be TRBD1 (5 bases). Trimming pared 6 bases from V and 6 bases from J, leaving 12 bases between. Germline CDR1 is ENHRY and CDR2 is SYGVKD. The CDR3 is 14 amino acids. CDR3 sequence reads: CAISGDSGNSPLHF. CDR3 DNA: TGTGCCATCAGCGGAGACAGCGGTAATTCACCCCTCCACTTT.

The chain couples TRBV7-2 to TRBJ2-7, with TRBD2 matching 7 bases. CDR3 length: 15 residues. V was pared by 2 bases and J by 7 bases, with 11 bases of the junction left unmatched. Germline values: CDR1 SGHTA, CDR2 FQGNSA. The CDR3 region has the DNA TGTGCCAGCAGCTTACAATGGGGGGGTTCCGGGGAGCAGTACTTC. Residues: CASSLQWGGSGEQYF.

The chain joins TRBV19 to TRBJ2-6; unclear D gene. This CDR3 region has 14 residues. V was trimmed by 6 bases and J by 3 bases, leaving 9 bases between them. From germline, CDR1 is LNHDA and CDR2 SQIVND (reference sequence). The CDR3 is CASSPPGGANVLTF. The CDR3 DNA reads as TGTGCCAGTAGCCCACCGGGTGGGGCCAACGTCCTGACTTTC.